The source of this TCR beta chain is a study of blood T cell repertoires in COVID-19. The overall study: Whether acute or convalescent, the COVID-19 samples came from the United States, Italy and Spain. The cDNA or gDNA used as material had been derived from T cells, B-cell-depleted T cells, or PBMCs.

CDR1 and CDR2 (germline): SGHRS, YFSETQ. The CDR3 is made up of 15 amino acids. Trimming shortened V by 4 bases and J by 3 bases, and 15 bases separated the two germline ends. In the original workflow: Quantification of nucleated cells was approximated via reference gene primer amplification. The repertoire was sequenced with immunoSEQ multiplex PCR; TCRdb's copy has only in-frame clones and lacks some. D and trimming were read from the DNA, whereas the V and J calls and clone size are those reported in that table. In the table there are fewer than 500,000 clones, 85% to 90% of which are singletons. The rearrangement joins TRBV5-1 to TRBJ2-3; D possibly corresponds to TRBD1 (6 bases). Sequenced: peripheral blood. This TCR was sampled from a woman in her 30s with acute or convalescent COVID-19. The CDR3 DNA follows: TGCGCCAGCAGCCGTGGGGGCATAGTTACAGATACGCAGTATTTT. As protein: CASSRGGIVTDTQYF.